One and the same sample provided the 28 T cell receptor beta chains below, sequenced in a study of T cells after yellow fever vaccination. TCRdb reprocessed the 5' RACE reads via MiXCR and lists one record per CDR3 protein. The data contain approximately 550,000 distinct CDR3 sequences, approximately 21% of them singletons. The source was PBMCs, collected 15 days after the yellow fever booster vaccination. The receptors here all came from a man aged 25 to 40 who received the YFV17D yellow fever vaccine.

This clonotype was seen a few times. The chain joins TRBV30 to TRBJ2-3; 9 bases align to TRBD1. The CDR3 covers 14 residues. CDR1 is GTSNPN and CDR2 is SVGIG in the germline V gene (reference sequence). Unmatched junction bases numbered 4, after V lost 4 bases and J lost 2 bases. The CDR3 coding sequence is TGTGCCTGGAACCGGGACAGGGTCACAGATACGCAGTATTTT. Protein sequence: CAWNRDRVTDTQYF.

The gene calls are TRBV6-5 and TRBJ2-7; 7 bases are shared with TRBD2. The CDR3 loop spans 13 amino acids. Germline V gene sequence: CDR1 MNHEY, CDR2 SVGAGI. V shed 4 bases and J 6 bases; nucleotides not matched to a gene: 6. CDR3 loop: CASSFSGLGEQYF. The CDR3 bases are TGTGCCAGCAGTTTCTCCGGACTAGGCGAGCAGTACTTC.

The chain couples TRBV3-1 to TRBJ2-3; 7 bases line up with TRBD1. Trimming at V came to 4 bases and at J to 1 base, leaving 8 bases not matched to a gene. The germline CDR1 and CDR2 sequences are LGHDT and YNNKEL (reference sequence). This CDR3 spans 16 amino acids. CDR3 region: CASSRETGYGTDTQYF. The CDR3 bases are TGTGCCAGCAGCCGGGAGACAGGGTATGGCACAGATACGCAGTATTTT.

Worth noting for this clonotype: The junction differs from germline at one of its ends, possibly a read error. The V and J genes are TRBV27 and TRBJ1-6; D call uncertain. The CDR3 extends over 15 amino acids. Germline V gives CDR1 MNHEY, CDR2 SMNVEV (reference sequence). CDR3 residues: CVSSRELSRSSPLHF. The CDR3 DNA follows: TGTGTCAGCAGTCGAGAGCTTTCACGAAGTTCACCCCTCCACTTT.

This clonotype occurred a few times. This chain connects TRBV20-1 to TRBJ1-1; D may be TRBD1 (6 bases). This CDR3 has 14 residues. Germline V gives CDR1 DFQATT, CDR2 SNEGSKA (reference sequence). V lost 5 bases to trimming and J lost 4 bases, with 17 bases between them. CDR3 in DNA: TGCAGTGCTGCCCTGGCGGGGGCGCGCACTGAAGCTTTCTTT. The encoded protein is CSAALAGARTEAFF.

The V gene is TRBV4-1, the J gene TRBJ2-1, with D unresolved. Trimming removed 3 bases at V and 7 bases at J, with 10 bases between. Germline loops: CDR1 MGHRA, CDR2 YSYEKL. CDR3 length: 13 amino acids. The CDR3 protein is CASSQYLQNEQFF. DNA for the CDR3: TGCGCCAGCAGCCAGTACCTACAAAATGAGCAGTTCTTC.

The V call is TRBV20-1, the J call TRBJ2-7, with D perhaps TRBD1 (6 bases). The CDR3 contains 13 residues. Germline V gives CDR1 DFQATT, CDR2 SNEGSKA (reference sequence). Between the trimmed V and J ends, which lost 1 base and 2 bases, there was a span of 9 bases. The CDR3 sequence: CSARGRTAYEQYF. In DNA form, the CDR3 reads TGCAGTGCTAGAGGTCGGACAGCCTACGAGCAGTACTTC.

This rearrangement joins TRBV20-1 to TRBJ2-5, with unresolved D. V was clipped by 3 bases and J by 4 bases, with 12 bases between them. Germline V gives CDR1 DFQATT, CDR2 SNEGSKA (reference sequence). This CDR3 region has 13 residues. Here the CDR3 DNA reads TGCAGTGCTAGGGCGAGGCCGCGAGAGACCCAGTACTTC. It translates to CSARARPRETQYF.

In this sample, this clonotype turned up many times. The chain combines TRBV28 with TRBJ2-2, with 8 bases matching TRBD1. This CDR3 is built from 15 residues. V gave up 3 bases and J gave up 4 bases; unmatched junction bases: 4. CDR1 and CDR2 from the germline V gene are MDHEN and SYDVKM. The CDR3 sequence: CASSFTGGGTGELFF. CDR3 in DNA: TGTGCCAGCAGTTTTACAGGGGGTGGCACCGGGGAGCTGTTTTTT.

This clonotype was counted only a few times. The chain recombines TRBV6-1 with TRBJ2-3; TRBD2 is a possible D gene (6 bases). Germline V CDR1 and CDR2: MNHNS, SASEGT. This CDR3 has 16 residues. V lost 6 bases to trimming and J lost 5 bases, with 21 bases between them. The CDR3: CASSSVLGGGEDTQYF. As DNA, the CDR3 is TGTGCCAGCAGCTCCGTTTTAGGCGGAGGGGAAGATACGCAGTATTTT.

This clonotype showed up just once. This chain connects TRBV9 to TRBJ2-3; no reliable D call. CDR1 is SGDLS and CDR2 is YYNGEE in the germline V gene. V was shortened by 4 bases and J by 4 bases, with 10 bases between the two germline ends. The CDR3 sequence is 13 residues long. Here the CDR3 reads CASSPLGADTQYF. CDR3 in DNA: TGTGCCAGCAGCCCTCTTGGAGCAGATACGCAGTATTTT.

The chain uses TRBV12-3 or TRBV12-4 and TRBJ2-3; TRBD2 matches 12 bases. The CDR3 extends over 15 amino acids. Trimming cost V 4 bases and J 4 bases; bases outside gene matches: 3. The CDR3 DNA reads as TGTGCCAGCAGTTCACTAGCGGGAGGATCAGATACGCAGTATTTT. This translates into CASSSLAGGSDTQYF.

This clonotype was seen only a few times. V and J are TRBV5-6 and TRBJ2-1, with 10 bases aligning to TRBD2. CDR3 length: 14 residues. Germline CDR1 is SGHDT and CDR2 is YYEEEE. V shed 2 bases, J shed 7 bases, and the junction held 3 bases outside the gene matches. CDR3 in amino acids: CASSLGTSDNEQFF. The CDR3 DNA reads TGTGCCAGCAGCTTAGGGACTAGCGATAATGAGCAGTTCTTC.

A few counts support this clonotype. The V call is TRBV28, the J call TRBJ2-7; possibly TRBD2 for D (6 bases). Germline CDR1 is MDHEN and CDR2 is SYDVKM. The CDR3 sequence is 14 residues long. V lost 5 bases to trimming and J lost 5 bases, with 16 bases between them. The CDR3 protein is CASSISGTPDEQYF. Here the CDR3 DNA reads TGTGCCAGCAGTATATCCGGGACTCCAGACGAGCAGTACTTC.

This sequence joins TRBV5-4 and TRBJ1-6; D is unclear. The V and J ends lost 3 bases and 10 bases respectively, with 8 bases between them. Per the germline V gene, CDR1 is SGHNT and CDR2 is YYREEE (reference sequence). The CDR3 extends over 12 amino acids. The chain's CDR3 is CASSWPRSPLHF. For the CDR3, the DNA is TGTGCCAGCAGCTGGCCTCGATCACCCCTCCACTTT. The full variable domain, its missing parts supplied by reference TRBV5-4 and TRBJ1-6, is ETGVTQSPTHLIKTRGQQVTLRCSSQSGHNTVSWYQQALGQGPQFIFQYYREEENGRGNFPPRFSGLQFPNYSSELNVNALELDDSALYLCASSWPRSPLHFGNGTRLTVT.

The chain employs TRBV5-1 and TRBJ2-3, with D possibly TRBD2 on 5 matching bases. V was shortened by 2 bases and J by 2 bases, with 18 bases between the two germline ends. Germline-derived CDR1 and CDR2 are SGHRS and YFSETQ. The CDR3 covers 17 residues. CDR3 nucleotide sequence: TGCGCCAGCAGCTTTACAGAGGCGGGTTACGACACAGATACGCAGTATTTT. As protein: CASSFTEAGYDTDTQYF.

There are a few counts of this clonotype. The chain links TRBV7-2 to TRBJ2-2; possibly TRBD2 for D (5 bases). Germline CDR1 is SGHTA and CDR2 is FQGNSA. The CDR3 has 13 amino acids. Trimming cost V 3 bases and J 7 bases, with 9 bases left between them. The CDR3 loop reads CASSLGVRGELFF. In DNA, the CDR3 is TGTGCCAGCAGCTTGGGAGTTCGCGGGGAGCTGTTTTTT.

This clonotype was seen more than once but under ten times. The chain uses TRBV7-3 and TRBJ1-2; D is perhaps TRBD1 (5 bases). The V and J ends lost 1 base and 3 bases respectively, with 12 bases between them. The CDR3 loop spans 15 amino acids. The germline V gene has CDR1 SGHTA and CDR2 FQGTGA. CDR3 sequence (DNA): TGTGCCAGCAGCTTAAGGGGACCCCGGGACTATGGCTACACCTTC. Translation: CASSLRGPRDYGYTF.

This clonotype was detected only a few times. CDR3 in amino acids: CASSRSGGTDTQYF. The CDR3 nucleotides are TGTGCCAGCAGCCGCAGCGGGGGGACAGATACGCAGTATTTT. The chain recombines TRBV7-2 with TRBJ2-3, with 9 nucleotides matching TRBD2. In germline, CDR1 is SGHTA, CDR2 FQGNSA. The CDR3 is 14 residues long. J was trimmed by 3 bases and V by 5 bases; bases with no gene match: 3.

Only one count was recorded for this clonotype. Germline is not matched at one junction end, which may reflect a read error. The genes are TRBV20-1 and TRBJ1-2; no reliable D call. Germline-derived CDR1 and CDR2 are DFQATT and SNEGSKA (reference sequence). The CDR3 is 11 residues long. As DNA, the CDR3 is TGCAGTGCTAGAGCGTTCGACCATCCCGCCTTC. Protein sequence: CSARAFDHPAF.

This clonotype was seen a handful of times. CDR3 coding DNA: TGTGCCAGCAGCCAAAGCACACCTAATACGCAGTATTTT. Its protein is CASSQSTPNTQYF. This sequence joins TRBV7-2 and TRBJ2-3; no firm D call. Germline-derived CDR1 and CDR2 are SGHTA and FQGNSA. CDR3 length: 13 amino acids. V lost 5 bases and J lost 7, with 13 bases in between. Supplemented by reference TRBV7-2 and TRBJ2-3, the full variable domain reads GAGVSQSPSNKVTEKGKDVELRCDPISGHTALYWYRQSLGQGLEFLIYFQGNSAPDKSGLPSDRFSAERTGGSVSTLTIQRTQQEDSAVYLCASSQSTPNTQYFGPGTRLTVL.

This chain joins TRBV20-1 and TRBJ2-4; D is unclear. The CDR3 is 13 residues long. The V gene lost 2 bases and the J gene lost 6 bases, with 11 bases spanning the gap. The germline V gene has CDR1 DFQATT and CDR2 SNEGSKA (reference sequence). CDR3 nucleotides: TGCAGTGCTAGACATGTTTCGGGAAACATTCAGTACTTC. The encoded protein is CSARHVSGNIQYF.

This clonotype was recorded a few times. The chain joins TRBV4-3 to TRBJ2-1; TRBD1 or TRBD2 may be the D gene (6 bases each). Per germline, CDR1 LGHNA and CDR2 YSLEER. There are 15 residues in the CDR3. Trimming left V 4 bases short and J 4 bases short, with 14 bases between. The CDR3 protein is CASSPGADLYNEQFF. Written as DNA, the CDR3 is TGCGCCAGCAGCCCGGGGGCGGACTTATACAATGAGCAGTTCTTC.

This clonotype has more than one count but fewer than ten. This chain links TRBV12-3 or TRBV12-4 with TRBJ2-5; D is uncertain. The CDR3 has 14 amino acids. V was cut by 5 bases and J by 7 bases, with 17 bases left in between. The CDR3 nucleotides are TGTGCCAGCAGTCGGACCGGCGATTGGGGGACCCAGTACTTC. This codes for CASSRTGDWGTQYF.

This clonotype has a handful of counts. As DNA, the CDR3 is TGTGCCAGCAGACCCGGACAGGGGATTGAGCAGTTCTTC. It specifies CASRPGQGIEQFF. The chain employs TRBV5-5 and TRBJ2-1; TRBD1 aligns across 9 bases. The CDR3 length is 13 residues. V lost 5 bases to trimming and J lost 9 bases; unmatched junction nucleotides: 6. The germline CDR1 and CDR2 sequences are SGHKS and YYEKEE (reference sequence).

The rearrangement joins TRBV5-6 to TRBJ2-5, with D possibly TRBD2 on 5 matching bases. The CDR3 loop spans 13 amino acids. Trimming stripped 4 bases from V and 4 bases from J, with 11 bases between. From germline, CDR1 is SGHDT and CDR2 YYEEEE. DNA of the CDR3: TGTGCCAGCAGCAAAGGACTGGTAGAGACCCAGTACTTC. It specifies CASSKGLVETQYF.

This clonotype has a handful of counts. This chain uses TRBV4-3 with TRBJ2-1; 9 bases are a match to TRBD1. From germline, CDR1 is LGHNA and CDR2 YSLEER. This CDR3 has 15 amino acids. The V gene end was trimmed by 3 bases and the J gene end by 7 bases; junction bases not matched to a gene: 7. The CDR3 DNA sequence: TGCGCCAGCAGCCACCTCACAGGGGGCTCGAATGAGCAGTTCTTC. Its protein product is CASSHLTGGSNEQFF.

The gene calls are TRBV10-3 and TRBJ2-2; TRBD1 matches at 10 bases. The CDR3 contains 15 residues. After removal of 6 bases from V and 5 bases from J, the junction contained 6 bases not matched to a gene. Germline V CDR1 and CDR2: ENHRY, SYGVKD. The CDR3 DNA reads TGTGCCATCAGCACCGACAGGGGGCTTACCGGGGAGCTGTTTTTT. Amino acid sequence: CAISTDRGLTGELFF.